Shown below are 12 T cell receptor beta chains from a single sample sequenced in a study of shared clonotypes between healthy human individuals. Sequencing was performed with immunoSEQ multiplex PCR; in TCRdb, only in-frame clones are kept and a portion is missing. The table shows 2 million to 2.5 million clones, with 85% to 95% occurring only once. Input material: naive CD4+ T cells from PBMCs. Described subset: CD45RA+ positively selected. Source of these receptors: a young man in good health. Some clones in this sample may be carry-over from other donors' samples.

The J gene is TRBJ1-1, the V gene TRBV28, with TRBD1 matching 11 bases. Losses at the gene ends were 7 bases for V and 10 bases for J; bases not matched to a gene: 14. The CDR3 runs 15 residues. The germline gives CDR1 MDHEN, CDR2 SYDVKM. The CDR3 loop reads CASIGQGALLGVAFF. The CDR3 region has the DNA TGTGCCAGCATAGGACAGGGGGCTCTACTGGGTGTAGCTTTCTTT.

The V gene is TRBV6-1, the J gene TRBJ1-2; unclear D gene. The CDR3 totals 14 residues. Germline CDR1 MNHNS, CDR2 SASEGT. The germline V and J ends were trimmed by 5 bases and 2 bases, with 12 bases remaining between them. Here the CDR3 DNA reads TGTGCCAGCAGTAGCATCGCGGGAAACTATGGCTACACCTTC. Protein: CASSSIAGNYGYTF.

The chain links TRBV10-3 to TRBJ1-2; D is uncertain. Trimming cost V 7 bases and J 1 base, with 10 bases left between them. Germline V gene sequence: CDR1 ENHRY, CDR2 SYGVKD. The CDR3 has 13 residues. CDR3 sequence: CAITDGNNYGYTF. Written as DNA, the CDR3 is TGTGCCATCACCGACGGAAATAACTATGGCTACACCTTC.

The chain uses TRBV30 and TRBJ2-3; TRBD1 is a possible D gene (5 bases). V was shortened by 3 bases and J by 4 bases, with 11 bases between the two germline ends. The length of the CDR3 is 13 residues. In germline, CDR1 is GTSNPN, CDR2 SVGIG (reference sequence). DNA for the CDR3: TGTGCCTGGAGCGCCAGGGTGGCAGATACGCAGTATTTT. Encoded protein: CAWSARVADTQYF.

This clone was seen just once. The rearrangement links TRBV7-3 to TRBJ2-7; D perhaps matches TRBD2 (6 bases). CDR1 and CDR2 (germline): SGHTA, FQGTGA. Trimming removed 4 bases at V and 10 bases at J, with 17 bases between. The CDR3 length is 13 residues. The CDR3 sequence is CASSSSSGAGQYF. CDR3 bases: TGTGCCAGCAGCTCTTCCTCGGGAGCCGGACAGTACTTC. Filled out from reference TRBV7-3 and TRBJ2-7, the complete variable domain reads GAGVSQTPSNKVTEKGKYVELRCDPISGHTALYWYRQSLGQGPEFLIYFQGTGAADDSGLPNDRFFAVRPEGSVSTLKIQRTERGDSAVYLCASSSSSGAGQYFGPGTRLTVT.

The chain joins TRBV6-1 to TRBJ2-5; 7 positions match TRBD2. The CDR3 has 14 amino acids. Germline-derived CDR1 and CDR2 are MNHNS and SASEGT. After removal of 7 bases from V and 5 bases from J, the junction contained 10 bases not matched to a gene. The CDR3 DNA reads as TGTGCCAGCAAAGTCCCGGGAGGCCGGGAGACCCAGTACTTC. This sequence encodes CASKVPGGRETQYF.

This rearrangement joins TRBV28 to TRBJ2-1; no definite D call. The CDR3 runs to 15 residues. V was pared by 6 bases and J by 0 bases, with 12 bases between. CDR1 and CDR2 (germline): MDHEN, SYDVKM. This chain's CDR3 is CASSPSDNSYNEQFF. DNA of the CDR3: TGTGCCAGCAGCCCCTCTGACAACTCCTACAATGAGCAGTTCTTC.

The chain has TRBV5-6 and TRBJ2-7; a weak D match, TRBD2 (5 bases). The CDR3 consists of 16 residues. Germline lookup yields CDR1 SGHDT and CDR2 YYEEEE. The germline V and J ends were trimmed by 1 base and 7 bases, with 21 bases remaining between them. DNA of the CDR3: TGTGCCAGCAGCTTGTTATTGGGGAGACTTTACGAAGAGCAGTACTTC. It encodes CASSLLLGRLYEEQYF.

CDR3 DNA sequence: TGTGCCAGCAGCTGGAACCGGGGCGGCACTGAAGCTTTCTTT. This translates into CASSWNRGGTEAFF. The V gene is TRBV7-9, the J gene TRBJ1-1, with D possibly TRBD1 on 5 matching bases. The germline gives CDR1 SEHNR, CDR2 FQNEAQ (reference sequence). This CDR3 comprises 14 residues. V lost 4 bases, J lost 4 bases, and 13 bases lay in between.

This clone occurred once. The V and J genes are TRBV14 and TRBJ2-5; D call uncertain. CDR1 SGHDN and CDR2 FVKESK come from the germline V gene. The CDR3 is made up of 14 amino acids. The V gene lost 4 bases and the J gene lost 5 bases, with 14 bases spanning the gap. In DNA, the CDR3 is TGTGCCAGCAGCCCTATAACCAGGATGGAGACCCAGTACTTC. Amino acid sequence: CASSPITRMETQYF.

The rearrangement uses TRBV5-6 and TRBJ2-1; 7 nucleotides agree with TRBD2. This CDR3 contains 16 residues. Germline V gives CDR1 SGHDT, CDR2 YYEEEE. Trimming cost V 2 bases and J 4 bases; bases outside gene matches: 9. CDR3 region: CASSLKPLAEYNEQFF. Written as DNA, the CDR3 is TGTGCCAGCAGCTTAAAGCCGCTAGCGGAGTACAATGAGCAGTTCTTC.

V and J are TRBV11-2 and TRBJ1-1; a weak D match, TRBD1 (5 bases). The CDR3 runs 13 residues. CDR1 is SGHAT, CDR2 FQNNGV, per germline. V was shortened by 1 base and J by 6 bases, with 9 bases between the two germline ends. The CDR3 protein is CASSLGREPEAFF. In DNA, the CDR3 is TGTGCCAGCAGCTTAGGCAGGGAGCCTGAAGCTTTCTTT.